This TCR beta chain was recovered during a study of PD-1 blockade in classical Hodgkin lymphoma. CDR1 SGHVS and CDR2 FQNEAQ come from the germline V gene. This CDR3 has 19 amino acids. V was clipped by 3 bases and J by 1 base; unmatched bases: 10. The table came from immunoSEQ multiplex PCR; TCRdb's copy has only in-frame clones and leaves some out. Of roughly 47,000 clones in the sample, around 82% were seen once. The patients all showed relapse after autologous stem cell transplantation, while their brentuximab vedotin exposure varied. The TCR comes from a human donor with classical Hodgkin lymphoma. The chain uses TRBV7-8 and TRBJ2-1; 12 bases match TRBD2. Here the sequenced sample was peripheral blood mononuclear cells (PBMCs), taken before the second cycle of nivolumab. Here the CDR3 reads CASSFGLAGSSRSYNEQFF. The CDR3 bases are TGTGCCAGCAGCTTTGGACTAGCGGGATCTTCAAGGTCCTACAATGAGCAGTTCTTC.